The rows below give T cell receptor beta chains drawn from one sample of a study of T-cell memory formation after mild COVID-19. MiXCR, run by TCRdb on the 5' RACE reads, gives a single entry per CDR3 protein. The sample has hundreds of thousands of distinct CDR3 sequences, about 20% seen once. The sequenced sample was PBMCs or a T cell subset sorted from them (not recorded which). These receptor sequences come from an adult woman who had mild COVID-19 (a few samples of this study predate the infection). Cell type and time point are not known. Both conserved end residues are part of each CDR3. The order of the fields is V gene, J gene, D gene, clone size, CDR3 length, CDR3 protein, CDR3 DNA. The D gene is left open where the match is weak. Only part of the rows carry a size: once, few, many, or a class if the clone is expanded.

>TRBV9|TRBJ2-7|.|.|14
CASSVGGGAGEQYF
TGTGCCAGCAGCGTTGGAGGGGGGGCCGGGGAGCAGTACTTC
>TRBV7-3|TRBJ2-1|TRBD2|few|16
CASSLLGGRIDNEQFF
TGTGCCAGCAGCTTACTCGGCGGGAGGATAGACAATGAGCAGTTCTTC
>TRBV12-3/TRBV12-4|TRBJ2-3|TRBD2|few|15
CASSGLAVKTDTQYF
TGTGCCAGCTCTGGACTAGCGGTTAAAACAGATACGCAGTATTTT
>TRBV9|TRBJ2-5|.|many|14
CASSVGVQQETQYF
TGTGCCAGCAGCGTAGGTGTCCAACAAGAGACCCAGTACTTC
>TRBV5-1|TRBJ2-7|.|few|15
CASSLVGQSNYEQYF
TGCGCCAGCAGCTTGGTTGGGCAGTCCAACTACGAGCAGTACTTC
>TRBV12-3/TRBV12-4|TRBJ1-1|TRBD1|many|14
CASSWDSLNTEAFF
TGTGCCAGCAGCTGGGACAGCTTAAACACTGAAGCTTTCTTT
>TRBV12-3/TRBV12-4|TRBJ1-4|.|.|11
CASRVDEKLFF
TGTGCCAGCAGGGTCGATGAAAAACTGTTTTTT
>TRBV6-1|TRBJ2-2|TRBD1|few|15
CASSLPTGPTGELFF
TGTGCCAGCAGTCTCCCGACAGGGCCGACGGGGGAGCTGTTTTTT
>TRBV29-1|TRBJ2-7|.|.|14
CSVGRRGEGDEQYF
TGCAGCGTTGGTCGCAGGGGCGAGGGGGACGAGCAGTACTTC
>TRBV5-6|TRBJ2-7|TRBD2|few|15
CASSYKRGRGYEQYF
TGTGCCAGCAGCTATAAGCGGGGCCGAGGCTACGAGCAGTACTTC
>TRBV9|TRBJ1-2|.|.|13
CASSVGQLDGYTF
TGTGCCAGCAGCGTAGGACAGCTCGATGGCTACACCTTC
>TRBV7-8|TRBJ2-5|TRBD2|.|17
CASSLSGLAGAGGTQYF
TGTGCCAGCAGCTTATCCGGACTAGCGGGGGCCGGGGGGACCCAGTACTTC
>TRBV7-2|TRBJ1-2|.|few|14
CASSLGGQVAGYTF
TGTGCCAGCAGCTTAGGGGGGCAGGTGGCTGGCTACACCTTC
>TRBV3-1|TRBJ2-1|.|few|9
CASSQDKFF
TGTGCCAGCAGCCAAGATAAGTTCTTC
>TRBV5-1|TRBJ2-7|.|.|15
CASSSLFGGSYEQYF
TGCGCCAGCAGCTCCTTGTTCGGCGGCTCCTACGAGCAGTACTTC
>TRBV30|TRBJ1-2|TRBD1|.|14
CAWSQGQGDYGYTF
TGTGCCTGGAGTCAAGGACAGGGTGATTATGGCTACACCTTC
>TRBV10-3|TRBJ2-1|.|few|15
CAISESPSSYNEQFF
TGTGCCATCAGTGAGTCCCCGAGCTCCTACAATGAGCAGTTCTTC
>TRBV6-5|TRBJ2-1|.|few|15
CASSYSMGTLNEQFF
TGTGCCAGCAGTTACTCGATGGGGACACTAAATGAGCAGTTCTTC
>TRBV12-5|TRBJ1-5|TRBD1|few|13
CASGGTGGQPQHF
TGTGCTAGTGGCGGGACAGGGGGTCAGCCCCAGCATTTT
>TRBV13|TRBJ2-7|.|.|14
CASSLSGERYEQYF
TGTGCCAGCAGCTTGTCCGGGGAGCGCTACGAGCAGTACTTC
>TRBV6-1|TRBJ2-7|TRBD1|.|17
CASSEPFRTGRAYEQYF
TGTGCCAGCAGTGAACCTTTCAGGACAGGTCGCGCCTACGAGCAGTACTTC
>TRBV11-1|TRBJ2-2|.|many|15
CASSLGTANTGELFF
TGTGCCAGCAGCTTAGGGACAGCGAACACCGGGGAGCTGTTTTTT
>TRBV3-1|TRBJ2-3|TRBD1|.|16
CASSTRDRGRPDTQYF
TGTGCCAGCAGCACCCGGGACAGGGGGCGTCCAGATACGCAGTATTTT
>TRBV4-3|TRBJ2-7|TRBD1|.|15
CASSQETGDRGEQYF
TGCGCCAGCAGCCAAGAAACGGGGGACAGGGGCGAGCAGTACTTC
>TRBV7-9|TRBJ2-7|TRBD1|.|16
CASSTDRVLLHVGQYF
TGTGCCAGCAGCACGGACAGGGTACTTTTGCACGTGGGGCAGTACTTC
>TRBV6-2/TRBV6-3|TRBJ2-7|TRBD1|.|15
CASSYATGGPYEQYF
TGTGCCAGCAGTTATGCGACAGGGGGCCCCTACGAGCAGTACTTC